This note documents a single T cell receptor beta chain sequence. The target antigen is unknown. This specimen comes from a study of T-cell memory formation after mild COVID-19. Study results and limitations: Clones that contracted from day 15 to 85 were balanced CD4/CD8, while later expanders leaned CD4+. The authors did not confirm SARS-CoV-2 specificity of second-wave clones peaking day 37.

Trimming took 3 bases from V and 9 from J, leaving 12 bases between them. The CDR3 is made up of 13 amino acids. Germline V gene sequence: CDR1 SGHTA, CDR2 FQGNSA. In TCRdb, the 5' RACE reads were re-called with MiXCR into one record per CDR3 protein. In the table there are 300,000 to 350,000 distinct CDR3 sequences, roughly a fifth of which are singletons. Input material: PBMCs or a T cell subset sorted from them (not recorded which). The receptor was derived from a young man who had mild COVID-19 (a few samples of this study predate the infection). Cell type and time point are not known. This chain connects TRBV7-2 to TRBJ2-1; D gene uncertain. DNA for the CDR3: TGTGCCAGCAGCTTCAAAACGATCGGTGAGCAGTTCTTC. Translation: CASSFKTIGEQFF.